The 24 T cell receptor beta chains listed next were all sequenced from one sample in a study of cytomegalovirus exposure and HLA in healthy donors (dated by TCRdb to the late 2010s). Libraries were prepared through the immunoSEQ multiplex PCR assay. The source is immuneACCESS, and TCRdb retained only in-frame sequences with V and J called. Part of the clones is not carried over; for the studies checked, unresolved V genes explain less than half of this, and the remainder is unexplained. Counted in this sample were some 140,000 clones; roughly 90% of them appeared once. The leading ten clones occupy approximately 3% of the sample. Sequenced: PBMCs. The receptors here all came from a man between 18 and 29 years old in good health and CMV-seronegative.

The genes are TRBV10-3 and TRBJ1-2; TRBD1 matches 10 bases. Germline V gene sequence: CDR1 ENHRY, CDR2 SYGVKD. CDR3 length equals 12 residues. V gave up 10 bases and J gave up 6 bases; unmatched junction bases: 5. The DNA for the CDR3 is TGTGCCACCCGGACAGGGGGGGATGGCTACACCTTC. It translates to CATRTGGDGYTF.

This clone has a handful of counts. This rearrangement joins TRBV7-9 to TRBJ1-2, with TRBD1 identical over 8 bases. The V gene end was trimmed by 1 base and the J gene end by 6 bases; junction bases not matched to a gene: 1. This CDR3 has 13 amino acids. The V gene's germline CDR1 is SEHNR and CDR2 FQNEAQ (reference sequence). The CDR3 DNA reads as TGTGCCAGCAGCTTAGAACAGGGGGATGGCTACACCTTC. Its protein product is CASSLEQGDGYTF.

V usage is TRBV5-4 and J usage is TRBJ1-2; possible D gene TRBD1, 5 bases. Between the trimmed V and J ends, which lost 3 bases and 5 bases, there was a span of 20 bases. Germline V gene data show CDR1 as SGHNT and CDR2 as YYREEE (reference sequence). The CDR3 is made up of 16 amino acids. DNA for the CDR3: TGTGCCAGCAGCTACCGGGGTGCCGGGGAGGGGTATGGCTACACCTTC. Translating gives CASSYRGAGEGYGYTF.

V is TRBV19 and J is TRBJ1-5; TRBD1 might be the D (5 bases). The CDR3 has 13 amino acids. CDR1 is LNHDA and CDR2 is SQIVND in the germline V gene (reference sequence). Trimming shortened V by 5 bases and J by 3 bases, and 8 bases separated the two germline ends. The CDR3: CASSSGINQPQHF. The CDR3 DNA sequence: TGTGCCAGTAGTTCAGGGATCAATCAGCCCCAGCATTTT.

Ten or more counts support this clone. V gene TRBV28 combines with J gene TRBJ2-7; tentative D call: TRBD1 (6 bases). Per germline, CDR1 MDHEN and CDR2 SYDVKM. The V and J ends lost 8 bases and 5 bases respectively, with 16 bases between them. The CDR3 contains 13 residues. DNA of the CDR3: TGTGCCAGCCTTAATACAGGGATCCACGAGCAGTACTTC. It encodes CASLNTGIHEQYF.

The CDR3 DNA sequence: TGTGCCAGCAGCCCCATTGCGGGGGGAACTGAAGCTTTCTTT. Translating gives CASSPIAGGTEAFF. The chain carries TRBV9 and TRBJ1-1; a weak D match, TRBD1 (5 bases). Germline loops: CDR1 SGDLS, CDR2 YYNGEE. The CDR3 totals 14 residues. V was cut by 4 bases and J by 5 bases, with 15 bases left in between.

This clone appeared a few times. The rearrangement uses TRBV11-2 and TRBJ1-6; D not certain. Trimming cost V 5 bases and J 5 bases, with 13 bases left between them. CDR3 size: 15 residues. Germline-derived CDR1 and CDR2 are SGHAT and FQNNGV. CDR3 sequence reads: CASSESPLNNSPLHF. CDR3 in DNA: TGTGCCAGCAGCGAGTCACCGTTGAATAATTCACCCCTCCACTTT.

This clone was seen just once. This chain uses TRBV5-1 with TRBJ1-2; possibly TRBD1 for D (6 bases). V was clipped by 0 bases and J by 8 bases, with 20 bases between them. Germline V CDR1 and CDR2: SGHRS, YFSETQ. CDR3 length equals 16 residues. The CDR3 reads CASSLAFGGPLGGYTF. CDR3 bases: TGCGCCAGCAGCTTGGCATTCGGGGGGCCCCTGGGGGGCTACACCTTC.

The chain joins TRBV2 to TRBJ1-1, with D perhaps TRBD1 (6 bases). Germline V lookup: CDR1 SNHLY, CDR2 FYNNEI. V was shortened by 7 bases and J by 3 bases, with 15 bases between the two germline ends. This CDR3 has 14 residues. CDR3 in amino acids: CASTKEGVDTEAFF. DNA for the CDR3: TGTGCCAGCACGAAAGAGGGGGTTGACACTGAAGCTTTCTTT.

The chain couples TRBV30 to TRBJ1-4; TRBD1 agrees at 7 bases. The V and J ends lost 3 bases and 8 bases, in that order; junction bases with no gene match: 12. CDR3 size: 15 residues. Germline CDR1 and CDR2: GTSNPN and SVGIG (reference sequence). For the CDR3, the DNA is TGTGCCTGGAGGCCACCGGACAGGCAGAGCGAAAAACTGTTTTTT. Translating it yields CAWRPPDRQSEKLFF.

This clone was seen only once. The chain recombines TRBV7-9 with TRBJ1-5, with TRBD1 identical over 9 bases. The J segment lost 4 bases and the V segment lost 5 bases, leaving 3 bases of the junction unmatched. The V gene's germline CDR1 is SEHNR and CDR2 FQNEAQ (reference sequence). The CDR3 is 14 residues long. The CDR3, as DNA: TGTGCCAGCAGCCCCGGGACAGGGAATCAGCCCCAGCATTTT. Encoded protein: CASSPGTGNQPQHF.

The chain recombines TRBV28 with TRBJ2-6, with D possibly matching TRBD2 (7 bases). The CDR3 covers 18 residues. V was cut by 4 bases and J by 1 base, with 17 bases left in between. Germline V gene lookup returns CDR1 MDHEN and CDR2 SYDVKM. The CDR3 DNA reads as TGTGCCAGCAGTTCTGCTCAGGGGAGGGGTTCTGGGGCCAACGTCCTGACTTTC. It translates to CASSSAQGRGSGANVLTF.

Here the CDR3 DNA reads TGTGCCAGCAGGACAATCCAGGGCACTGAAGCTTTCTTT. Translating gives CASRTIQGTEAFF. The chain has TRBV11-2 and TRBJ1-1; weak D call: TRBD1 (5 bases). CDR1 SGHAT and CDR2 FQNNGV come from the germline V gene. The CDR3 runs 13 residues. Trimming took off 6 bases at V and 4 bases at J, with 12 bases between the two ends. Full variable domain (rest looked up from reference TRBV11-2 and TRBJ1-1): EAGVAQSPRYKIIEKRQSVAFWCNPISGHATLYWYQQILGQGPKLLIQFQNNGVVDDSQLPKDRFSAERLKGVDSTLKIQPAKLEDSAVYLCASRTIQGTEAFFGQGTRLTVV.

The chain uses TRBV6-1 and TRBJ2-1; 8 bases match TRBD2. CDR3 length: 15 residues. Per the germline V gene, CDR1 is MNHNS and CDR2 is SASEGT. V lost 6 bases and J lost 0; bases outside the gene matches: 4. In DNA form, the CDR3 reads TGTGCCAGCAGGCGGGGGGCGAGCTCCTACAATGAGCAGTTCTTC. The encoded protein is CASRRGASSYNEQFF.

The chain combines TRBV5-1 with TRBJ2-2; D is possibly TRBD1 (6 bases). V gave up 3 bases and J gave up 1 base, with 13 bases separating them. This CDR3 comprises 16 residues. Per germline, CDR1 SGHRS and CDR2 YFSETQ. Written as DNA, the CDR3 is TGCGCCAGCAGCTACCTTGGGACAAAGAACACCGGGGAGCTGTTTTTT. Its translation is CASSYLGTKNTGELFF.

The rearrangement links TRBV5-1 to TRBJ2-1, with TRBD2 matching over 9 bases. The CDR3 runs to 16 residues. Per germline, CDR1 SGHRS and CDR2 YFSETQ. Losses at the gene ends were 0 bases for V and 6 bases for J; bases not matched to a gene: 7. CDR3 protein: CASSLGWREGINEQFF. DNA of the CDR3: TGCGCCAGCAGCTTGGGGTGGCGGGAGGGGATCAATGAGCAGTTCTTC.

V and J are TRBV6-1 and TRBJ1-6; no reliable D call. Germline V gene data show CDR1 as MNHNS and CDR2 as SASEGT. The V end lost 8 bases, the J end lost 3 bases, and 8 bases lay between the germline ends. This CDR3 has 13 residues. The CDR3 is CASVQFYNSPLHF. The CDR3 DNA reads as TGTGCCAGCGTCCAGTTCTATAATTCACCCCTCCACTTT.

The table lists this clone with a few counts. This rearrangement joins TRBV29-1 to TRBJ1-1; 7 nucleotides match TRBD1. The length of the CDR3 is 13 residues. V lost 7 bases to trimming and J lost 4 bases; unmatched junction nucleotides: 9. Germline CDR1 and CDR2: SQVTM and ANQGSEA. CDR3 in DNA: TGCAGCGCAAGACAGGGCTCCAGCACTGAAGCTTTCTTT. It specifies CSARQGSSTEAFF.

CDR3 in DNA: TGTGCCAGCAGTGAATACGGGAGCTCCTACGAGCAGTACTTC. Translated, it gives CASSEYGSSYEQYF. The chain employs TRBV25-1 and TRBJ2-7, with TRBD2 as a possible D gene (6 bases). This CDR3 spans 14 amino acids. CDR1 and CDR2 (germline): MGHDK, SYGVNS. With 0 bases removed from V and 0 bases from J, the gap between germline ends came to 6 bases.

CDR3 in amino acids: CSVDGSGGGEQYF. In DNA form, the CDR3 reads TGCAGCGTTGACGGTAGCGGGGGAGGCGAGCAGTACTTC. This chain links TRBV29-1 with TRBJ2-7; 9 bases are shared with TRBD2. The CDR3 covers 13 residues. CDR1 SQVTM and CDR2 ANQGSEA come from the germline V gene. J lost 6 bases, V lost 3 bases, and 6 bases had no gene match.

The chain employs TRBV4-1 and TRBJ2-6, with D maybe TRBD1 (5 bases). V gave up 4 bases and J gave up 1 base, with 17 bases separating them. From germline, CDR1 is MGHRA and CDR2 YSYEKL. The CDR3 extends over 18 amino acids. Here the CDR3 reads CASSPRQISRSGANVLTF. As DNA, the CDR3 is TGCGCCAGCAGCCCCCGACAGATAAGTAGATCTGGGGCCAACGTCCTGACTTTC.

The rearrangement uses TRBV7-8 and TRBJ2-3; D remains unclear. V lost 0 bases and J 4 bases, leaving 5 bases between the germline ends. Germline CDR1 and CDR2: SGHVS and FQNEAQ. The CDR3 has 13 amino acids. Here the CDR3 DNA reads TGTGCCAGCAGCTTAGCCCCAGCAGATACGCAGTATTTT. Protein: CASSLAPADTQYF. Complete variable domain (other parts from reference TRBV7-8 and TRBJ2-3): GAGVSQSPRYKVAKRGQDVALRCDPISGHVSLFWYQQALGQGPEFLTYFQNEAQLDKSGLPSDRFFAERPEGSVSTLKIQRTQQEDSAVYLCASSLAPADTQYFGPGTRLTVL.

This chain links TRBV18 with TRBJ2-7; TRBD1 aligns across 7 bases. The CDR3 totals 17 residues. Looked up from germline, CDR1 is KGHSH and CDR2 is LQKENI. Trimming at V came to 1 base and at J to 0 bases, leaving 9 bases not matched to a gene. In nucleotides, the CDR3 is TGTGCCAGCTCACCACTAAGTACGACAGGGAGCTCCTACGAGCAGTACTTC. It translates to CASSPLSTTGSSYEQYF.

This chain connects TRBV6-6 to TRBJ2-7; D ambiguous. Trimming took 0 bases from V and 7 from J, leaving 10 bases between them. The CDR3 has 13 amino acids. Germline V lookup: CDR1 MNHNY, CDR2 SVGAGI (reference sequence). CDR3 in amino acids: CASSYSVSGEQYF. CDR3 DNA: TGTGCCAGCAGTTACTCTGTGTCAGGAGAGCAGTACTTC.